The 13 T cell receptor beta chains in this list originate from one sample, sequenced in a study of blood T cell repertoires in COVID-19 (TCRdb year 2020). The method behind the library was the immunoSEQ multiplex PCR assay. Sourced from immuneACCESS, this table was stored by TCRdb with only in-frame sequences that have V and J called. A share of the clones is absent; for the studies checked, an unresolved V gene accounts for under half, and the remainder has no known explanation. Present in this sample are around 220,000 clones, 80% to 90% of which were seen just once. Together, the top ten hold more than 1.4% of the sample. Sequences were obtained from peripheral blood. Every receptor here comes from a man between 18 and 35 years old with active or convalescent COVID-19.

This clone appeared once. The genes are TRBV6-5 and TRBJ2-7; TRBD2 agrees at 11 bases. The CDR3 length is 15 residues. Trimming took 4 bases from V and 6 from J; bases not matched to a gene: 8. Germline CDR1 and CDR2: MNHEY and SVGAGI. As DNA, the CDR3 is TGTGCCAGCAGTTCTGGGTCCGGACTAGCGGGCGAGCAGTACTTC. It specifies CASSSGSGLAGEQYF.

The V call is TRBV30, the J call TRBJ2-3; D is unclear. This CDR3 has 12 residues. CDR1 is GTSNPN and CDR2 is SVGIG in the germline V gene (reference sequence). V lost 2 bases and J lost 3, with 6 bases in between. In nucleotides, the CDR3 is TGTGCCTGGAGTAAGCCAACAGATACGCAGTATTTT. It codes for CAWSKPTDTQYF.

This clone was counted a single time. V usage is TRBV3-1 (or the pseudogene TRBV3-2) and J usage is TRBJ1-3; TRBD1 might be the D (5 bases). The CDR3 contains 16 residues. Germline CDR1 is LGHDT and CDR2 is YNNKEL (reference sequence). Deletions cut 4 bases from V and 4 bases from J, with 17 bases between. The CDR3 sequence is CASSPTGVLVGNTIYF. The CDR3 nucleotides are TGTGCCAGCAGCCCCACAGGAGTGTTAGTCGGAAACACCATATATTTT.

This chain joins TRBV4-2 and TRBJ2-7; TRBD2 matches 9 bases. The germline CDR1 and CDR2 sequences are LGHNA and YNFKEQ. V lost 1 base and J lost 5; bases outside the gene matches: 9. The CDR3 sequence is 16 residues long. DNA for the CDR3: TGTGCCAGCAGCCAAGGATCCCTAGCGGGATCCCACGAGCAGTACTTC. Its translation is CASSQGSLAGSHEQYF.

This rearrangement joins TRBV30 to TRBJ1-5; TRBD1 might be the D (6 bases). V lost 0 bases, J lost 7 bases, and 19 bases lay in between. Per the germline V gene, CDR1 is GTSNPN and CDR2 is SVGIG (reference sequence). The CDR3 is made up of 16 amino acids. The chain's CDR3 is CAWSVAGAGARQPQHF. DNA for the CDR3: TGTGCCTGGAGTGTCGCAGGGGCGGGAGCACGCCAGCCCCAGCATTTT.

The V gene is TRBV4-1, the J gene TRBJ2-4; the match to TRBD2 covers 9 bases. V shed 3 bases, J shed 9 bases, and the junction held 6 bases outside the gene matches. This CDR3 has 14 amino acids. CDR1 is MGHRA and CDR2 is YSYEKL in the germline V gene. The CDR3 loop reads CASSQGLAISIQYF. The CDR3 DNA sequence: TGCGCCAGCAGCCAGGGACTAGCTATCTCCATTCAGTACTTC.

V and J are TRBV5-1 and TRBJ1-5; D not certain. This CDR3 is built from 15 residues. Germline V gene sequence: CDR1 SGHRS, CDR2 YFSETQ. The V gene lost 0 bases and the J gene lost 0 bases, with 7 bases spanning the gap. Here the CDR3 reads CASSLAGNSNQPQHF. DNA for the CDR3: TGCGCCAGCAGCTTGGCCGGTAATAGCAATCAGCCCCAGCATTTT.

The V gene is TRBV10-3, the J gene TRBJ1-1; D not resolved. The CDR3 has 14 residues. Germline CDR1 ENHRY, CDR2 SYGVKD. With 0 bases removed from V and 1 base from J, the gap between germline ends came to 6 bases. The CDR3 is CAISESEGNTEAFF. Here the CDR3 DNA reads TGTGCCATCAGTGAGTCCGAGGGGAACACTGAAGCTTTCTTT.

CDR3 sequence reads: CASSPGRATNSPLHF. CDR3 bases: TGTGCCAGCTCCCCGGGCAGGGCCACTAATTCACCCCTCCACTTT. The V and J genes are TRBV18 and TRBJ1-6; maybe TRBD1 (5 bases). Trimming removed 6 bases from V and 6 bases from J, with 15 bases in between. CDR3 size: 15 residues. CDR1 is KGHSH, CDR2 LQKENI, per germline.

The sample holds one count of this clone. The chain combines TRBV5-1 with TRBJ1-2; tentative D call: TRBD1 (6 bases). Germline CDR1 is SGHRS and CDR2 is YFSETQ. V lost 2 bases to trimming and J lost 5 bases, with 22 bases between them. CDR3 length: 17 residues. This chain's CDR3 is CASSLHTTGTTGYGYTF. In nucleotides, the CDR3 is TGCGCCAGCAGCTTACACACTACAGGGACGACTGGGTATGGCTACACCTTC.

CDR3 nucleotides: TGTGCCAGCAGACCCATTCAACCGGGACTGAAGTTCTTC. Protein: CASRPIQPGLKFF. The chain is built from TRBV28 and TRBJ2-1; D is possibly TRBD2 (6 bases). The CDR3 is 13 residues long. The germline V gene encodes CDR1 MDHEN and CDR2 SYDVKM. Trimming removed 6 bases from V and 14 bases from J, with 20 bases in between.

This clone has more than one count but fewer than ten. V usage is TRBV4-1 and J usage is TRBJ1-1; 11 nucleotides align to TRBD1. The junction had 9 bases not matched to a gene; V was cut back by 3 bases and J by 0 bases. Germline lookup yields CDR1 MGHRA and CDR2 YSYEKL. The CDR3 runs 18 residues. Here the CDR3 DNA reads TGCGCCAGCAGCCAGCAGGGGACAGGGGGACCCATGAACACTGAAGCTTTCTTT. This sequence encodes CASSQQGTGGPMNTEAFF.

The chain has TRBV7-8 and TRBJ1-4; D is perhaps TRBD1 (6 bases). Deletions cut 7 bases from V and 2 bases from J, with 23 bases between. Germline CDR1 is SGHVS and CDR2 is FQNEAQ. The CDR3 has 18 amino acids. The CDR3 is CASTSPRGLHGTNEKLFF. CDR3 sequence (DNA): TGTGCCAGCACCTCCCCCAGGGGCCTACACGGGACTAATGAAAAACTGTTTTTT. Drawing the rest from reference TRBV7-8 and TRBJ1-4, the complete variable domain is GAGVSQSPRYKVAKRGQDVALRCDPISGHVSLFWYQQALGQGPEFLTYFQNEAQLDKSGLPSDRFFAERPEGSVSTLKIQRTQQEDSAVYLCASTSPRGLHGTNEKLFFGSGTQLSVL.